These 15 T cell receptor beta chains share one sample of origin, sequenced in a study of T cell repertoires in cytomegalovirus infection. TCRdb itself ran the reads through MiXCR, one entry per CDR3 protein. The data hold 200,000 or so distinct CDR3 sequences, with approximately 19% observed a single time. Sequencing was done on a sample of PBMCs. The receptors stem from a human donor in good health (CMV status not recorded). Some clones in this sample may be carry-over from other donors' samples.

The chain employs TRBV15 and TRBJ1-2, with no clear D. Germline assignment: CDR1 LNHNV and CDR2 YYDKDF (reference sequence). Trimming stripped 5 bases from V and 4 bases from J, with 20 bases between. CDR3 size: 16 residues. In nucleotides, the CDR3 is TGTGCCACCAGCCCCCTCGGGCAGCAGGTGCCCTATGGCTACACCTTC. This gives the protein CATSPLGQQVPYGYTF. The full variable domain, in which reference TRBV15 and TRBJ1-2 provide the parts outside the CDR3, is DAMVIQNPRYQVTQFGKPVTLSCSQTLNHNVMYWYQQKSSQAPKLLFHYYDKDFNNEADTPDNFQSRRPNTSFCFLDIRSPGLGDTAMYLCATSPLGQQVPYGYTFGSGTRLTVV.

This clonotype appeared a few times. The chain joins TRBV14 to TRBJ2-1, with D unclear. The CDR3 contains 12 residues. Germline assignment: CDR1 SGHDN and CDR2 FVKESK. V lost 4 bases and J 4 bases, leaving 5 bases between the germline ends. CDR3 region: CASSPFYNEQFF. The CDR3 nucleotides are TGTGCCAGCAGCCCTTTTTACAATGAGCAGTTCTTC.

Many counts were recorded for this clonotype. The J gene is TRBJ1-1, the V gene TRBV7-2; the match to TRBD1 covers 8 bases. The CDR3 totals 14 residues. From germline, CDR1 is SGHTA and CDR2 FQGNSA. Unmatched junction bases numbered 2, after V lost 5 bases and J lost 0 bases. The CDR3 sequence is CASSRDRLNTEAFF. The CDR3 DNA reads as TGTGCCAGCAGCAGGGACAGGTTGAACACTGAAGCTTTCTTT.

The chain links TRBV5-1 to TRBJ2-7, with 8 positions matching TRBD1. Per germline, CDR1 SGHRS and CDR2 YFSETQ. The CDR3 runs 14 residues. Trimming removed 2 bases from V and 3 bases from J; junction bases left unmatched: 4. CDR3 nucleotides: TGCGCCAGCAGCTTAACAGGGGGATACTACGAGCAGTACTTC. Protein sequence: CASSLTGGYYEQYF.

This clonotype was found many times. J is TRBJ1-1 and V is TRBV7-8; D ambiguous. Germline assignment: CDR1 SGHVS and CDR2 FQNEAQ. The CDR3 spans 14 residues. The V and J ends lost 4 bases and 1 base respectively, with 10 bases between them. The CDR3 sequence: CASSSFDKNTEAFF. DNA for the CDR3: TGTGCCAGCAGCTCATTCGACAAGAACACTGAAGCTTTCTTT. The entire variable domain, with the rest obtained from reference TRBV7-8 and TRBJ1-1, is as follows: GAGVSQSPRYKVAKRGQDVALRCDPISGHVSLFWYQQALGQGPEFLTYFQNEAQLDKSGLPSDRFFAERPEGSVSTLKIQRTQQEDSAVYLCASSSFDKNTEAFFGQGTRLTVV.

The sample holds a few counts of this clonotype. The junction departs from the called germline gene at one end, perhaps through a read error. This rearrangement joins TRBV6-5 to TRBJ2-1, with D possibly matching TRBD1 (6 bases). CDR1 and CDR2 (germline): MNHEY, SVGAGI. This CDR3 has 12 amino acids. The CDR3 region is CASSYYNRVQVF. Here the CDR3 DNA reads TGTGCCAGCAGCTACTACAACAGGGTACAGGTCTTC.

This clonotype has more than one count but fewer than ten. This CDR3 reads CATRDITDTQYF. The CDR3 DNA sequence: TGTGCCACCCGGGACATCACAGATACGCAGTATTTT. The gene calls are TRBV6-4 and TRBJ2-3; tentatively, D is TRBD1 (6 bases). Trimming took 10 bases from V and 2 from J, leaving 10 bases between them. The length of the CDR3 is 12 residues. Per the germline V gene, CDR1 is MRHNA and CDR2 is SNTAGT.

V and J are TRBV27 and TRBJ2-7; tentatively, D is TRBD1 (5 bases). V was shortened by 4 bases and J by 0 bases, with 10 bases between the two germline ends. CDR1 is MNHEY, CDR2 SMNVEV, per germline (reference sequence). This CDR3 spans 14 amino acids. This CDR3 is CASSSNRISYEQYF. The CDR3 DNA is TGTGCCAGCAGTTCAAACAGGATCTCCTACGAGCAGTACTTC.

The chain is built from TRBV2 and TRBJ2-4, with D possibly TRBD2 on 6 matching bases. The CDR3 totals 14 residues. Trimming took off 7 bases at V and 6 bases at J, with 16 bases between the two ends. Germline V CDR1 and CDR2: SNHLY, FYNNEI. Written as DNA, the CDR3 is TGTGCCAGCAAGGCGGAGGGAGCCCTAAACATTCAGTACTTC. Encoded protein: CASKAEGALNIQYF. The full variable domain, completed using reference TRBV2 and TRBJ2-4, is EPEVTQTPSHQVTQMGQEVILRCVPISNHLYFYWYRQILGQKVEFLVSFYNNEISEKSEIFDDQFSVERPDGSNFTLKIRSTKLEDSAMYFCASKAEGALNIQYFGAGTRLSVL.

J is TRBJ2-7 and V is TRBV6-5; 10 bases are shared with TRBD1. Trimming cost V 5 bases and J 7 bases; bases outside gene matches: 14. Germline V lookup: CDR1 MNHEY, CDR2 SVGAGI. This CDR3 contains 16 residues. For the CDR3, the DNA is TGTGCCAGCAGTCCTTTGACCGGGACAGGGGTGGGTGAGCAGTACTTC. This gives the protein CASSPLTGTGVGEQYF.

As concerns this clonotype: This may come from a read error, since a much larger clone is one base off. The chain employs TRBV28 and TRBJ1-3, with TRBD1 matching over 7 bases. This CDR3 contains 15 residues. The germline V gene encodes CDR1 MDHEN and CDR2 SYDVKM. The CDR3 DNA follows: TGTGTCAGCCTCGAGACAGGGATATCTGGAAACACCATATATTTT. Translated: CVSLETGISGNTIYF.

This clonotype was seen only a few times. The chain uses TRBV15 and TRBJ1-5; no clear D. Germline loops: CDR1 LNHNV, CDR2 YYDKDF (reference sequence). V dropped 1 base and J dropped 5 bases, with 6 bases sitting between them. CDR3 size: 13 residues. The CDR3 sequence: CATSRASDQPQHF. CDR3 DNA: TGTGCCACCAGCAGAGCAAGCGATCAGCCCCAGCATTTT.

Remarks on this clonotype: It may be a read error: a sequence one base away is much more abundant. No conserved phenylalanine or tryptophan is present at the end of the CDR3, so a read error is the likely explanation. V and J are TRBV7-2 and TRBJ2-3; TRBD2 agrees at 11 bases. This CDR3 region has 16 residues. With V trimmed by 1 base and J by 1 base, 1 base remained unmatched. Germline lookup yields CDR1 SGHTA and CDR2 FQGNSA. The CDR3 here is CASSLGTSGRTDTQYL. The CDR3, as DNA: TGTGCCAGCAGCTTAGGGACTAGCGGGCGCACAGATACGCAGTATCTT.

There are a few counts of this clonotype. The V and J genes are TRBV25-1 and TRBJ1-4; maybe TRBD1 (5 bases). The V and J ends lost 9 bases and 8 bases respectively, with 28 bases between them. From germline, CDR1 is MGHDK and CDR2 SYGVNS. The CDR3 totals 17 residues. Here the CDR3 DNA reads TGTGCCAGAACCCGCGAGGCCGCGACAGCCCGGGACGAAAAACTGTTTTTT. Translated: CARTREAATARDEKLFF.

This clonotype came up many times. The gene calls are TRBV7-9 and TRBJ1-1, with D hard to call. The length of the CDR3 is 12 residues. The V end lost 3 bases, the J end lost 10 bases, and 12 bases lay between the germline ends. CDR1 SEHNR and CDR2 FQNEAQ come from the germline V gene (reference sequence). The CDR3 region is CASSFEVPSAFF. The CDR3 DNA reads as TGTGCCAGCAGCTTTGAAGTTCCCTCAGCTTTCTTT.